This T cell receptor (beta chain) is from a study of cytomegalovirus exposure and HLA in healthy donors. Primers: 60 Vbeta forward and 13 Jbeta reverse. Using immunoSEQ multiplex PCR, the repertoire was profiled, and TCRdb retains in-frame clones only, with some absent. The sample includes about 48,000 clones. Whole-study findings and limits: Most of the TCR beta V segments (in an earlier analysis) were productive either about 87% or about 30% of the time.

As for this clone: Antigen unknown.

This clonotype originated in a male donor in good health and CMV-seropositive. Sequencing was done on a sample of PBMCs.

CDR3 sequence (DNA): TGTGCCAGCAGTGGACAGGACAATGAGCAGTTCTTC. Translation: CASSGQDNEQFF. This sequence joins TRBV9 and TRBJ2-1; 7 positions agree with TRBD1. Germline V gives CDR1 SGDLS, CDR2 YYNGEE. With V trimmed by 5 bases and J by 5 bases, 1 base remained unmatched. The CDR3 covers 12 residues.